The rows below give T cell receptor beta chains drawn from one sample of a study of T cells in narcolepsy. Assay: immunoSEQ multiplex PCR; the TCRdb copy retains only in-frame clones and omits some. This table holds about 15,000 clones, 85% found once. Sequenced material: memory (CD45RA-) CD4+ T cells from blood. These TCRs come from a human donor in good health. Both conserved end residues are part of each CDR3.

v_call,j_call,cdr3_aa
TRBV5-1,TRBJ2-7,CASSLRTSGRNQPYEQYF
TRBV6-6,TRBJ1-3,CASSASSGNTIYF
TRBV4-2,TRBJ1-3,CASSQAGNTIYF
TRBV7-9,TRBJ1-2,CASSFGQGTISYTF
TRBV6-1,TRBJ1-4,CASRAPGASNEKLFF
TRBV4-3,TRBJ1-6,CASSQVGGLGSPLHF
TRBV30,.,CTWNKGQGASDEQYF
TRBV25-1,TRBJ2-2,CASVTGRELFF
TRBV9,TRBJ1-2,CASSSYLTADYGYTF
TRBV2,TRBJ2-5,CASSGQGAQTQYF
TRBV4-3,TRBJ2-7,CASSQRLAGSLPSEQYF
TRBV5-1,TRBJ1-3,CASSEGGSENTIYF
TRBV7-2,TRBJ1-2,CASSLYPRRGYTF
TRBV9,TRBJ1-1,CASSVPQGWGTEAFF
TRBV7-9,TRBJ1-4,CASSIEEKLFF
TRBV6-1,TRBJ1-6,CASSEGDNSPLHF
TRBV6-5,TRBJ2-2,CASSYSGPTGELFF
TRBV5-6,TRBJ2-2,CASSSSGELFF